These 15 T cell receptor beta chains originate from one sample sequenced in a study of blood T cell repertoires in COVID-19 (TCRdb year 2020). Preparation of the library involved the immunoSEQ multiplex PCR assay. The source is immuneACCESS, and TCRdb retained only in-frame sequences with V and J called. Part of the clones is not carried over; for the studies checked, unresolved V genes explain less than half of this, and the remainder is unexplained. The sample table lists about 210,000 clones, approximately 82% of them with a count of one. In total, the top ten clones hold around 12% of the sample. The material sequenced was peripheral blood. These receptors were taken from a woman aged 40 to 50 with acute or convalescent COVID-19.

V usage is TRBV12-3 or TRBV12-4 and J usage is TRBJ1-4; the match to TRBD1 covers 9 bases. The V segment lost 8 bases and the J segment 12 bases; nucleotides outside the gene matches: 10. The CDR3 is made up of 13 amino acids. In nucleotides, the CDR3 is TGTGCCAGCGGGGACAGGGCTCGGGGGGAACTGTTTTTT. Translated: CASGDRARGELFF.

The chain employs TRBV19 and TRBJ2-4; maybe TRBD1 (6 bases). The V end was cut by 9 bases, the J end by 0 bases, with 24 bases between. The CDR3 loop spans 18 amino acids. CDR1 and CDR2 (germline): LNHDA, SQIVND (reference sequence). The chain's CDR3 is CARTPFPGTKLAKNIQYF. CDR3 sequence (DNA): TGTGCCAGAACACCGTTCCCCGGGACAAAACTAGCCAAAAACATTCAGTACTTC.

The J gene is TRBJ2-1, the V gene TRBV6-6; 7 nucleotides align to TRBD1. The CDR3 totals 12 residues. V trimming: 6 bases; J trimming: 13 bases; junction bases outside the gene matches: 9. Per germline, CDR1 MNHNY and CDR2 SVGAGI (reference sequence). CDR3 protein: CASSSGTALQFF. DNA of the CDR3: TGTGCCAGCAGCTCCGGGACAGCGTTACAGTTCTTC.

This sequence joins TRBV6-2 or TRBV6-3 and TRBJ1-1, with 7 nucleotides matching TRBD1. The V and J ends lost 2 bases and 0 bases, in that order; junction bases with no gene match: 6. Germline V CDR1 and CDR2: MNHEY, SVGEGT. The length of the CDR3 is 16 residues. The CDR3 spells CASSYMTGNMNTEAFF. The CDR3 coding sequence is TGTGCCAGCAGTTACATGACAGGGAATATGAACACTGAAGCTTTCTTT.

The V gene is TRBV19, the J gene TRBJ2-1, with 10 bases aligning to TRBD1. From germline, CDR1 is LNHDA and CDR2 SQIVND (reference sequence). The ends lost 4 bases at V and 7 bases at J; junction bases unmatched: 4. The CDR3 has 14 amino acids. This chain's CDR3 is CASSRDRGRNEQFF. The DNA of the CDR3 is TGTGCCAGTAGTAGAGACAGGGGGCGGAATGAGCAGTTCTTC.

The J gene is TRBJ2-3, the V gene TRBV4-2; D gene uncertain. V lost 3 bases to trimming and J lost 2 bases, with 6 bases between them. The CDR3 totals 13 residues. The germline gives CDR1 LGHNA, CDR2 YNFKEQ. This chain's CDR3 is CASSHSVTDTQYF. Written as DNA, the CDR3 is TGTGCCAGCAGCCACAGCGTCACAGATACGCAGTATTTT.

The gene calls are TRBV15 and TRBJ2-6; D is ambiguous. The CDR3 length is 13 residues. V gave up 0 bases and J gave up 8 bases, with 5 bases separating them. From germline, CDR1 is LNHNV and CDR2 YYDKDF (reference sequence). The CDR3 DNA is TGTGCCACCAGCAGAGATCAGTCCAACGTCCTGACTTTC. This gives the protein CATSRDQSNVLTF.

The chain carries TRBV29-1 and TRBJ2-5, with 13 bases matching TRBD2. V was clipped by 6 bases and J by 1 base; unmatched bases: 5. This CDR3 is 15 amino acids long. The V gene's germline CDR1 is SQVTM and CDR2 ANQGSEA. In nucleotides, the CDR3 is TGCAGCGTCGGACTAGCGGGGGTCCCCCAAGAGACCCAGTACTTC. It translates to CSVGLAGVPQETQYF.

The chain employs TRBV6-4 and TRBJ1-3, with D unclear. V was clipped by 2 bases and J by 2 bases, with 4 bases between them. Germline lookup yields CDR1 MRHNA and CDR2 SNTAGT. The CDR3 covers 13 residues. DNA for the CDR3: TGTGCCAGCAGTGACCCCACTGGAAACACCATATATTTT. It is translated as CASSDPTGNTIYF.

This rearrangement joins TRBV30 to TRBJ1-3; 7 nucleotides align to TRBD1. J was trimmed by 0 bases and V by 3 bases; bases with no gene match: 8. CDR3 size: 16 residues. Germline assignment: CDR1 GTSNPN and CDR2 SVGIG (reference sequence). The DNA for the CDR3 is TGTGCCTGGAGATCCGGGACAGCAAGCTCTGGAAACACCATATATTTT. It codes for CAWRSGTASSGNTIYF. Full variable domain (outside the CDR3, taken from reference TRBV30 and TRBJ1-3): SQTIHQWPATLVQPVGSPLSLECTVEGTSNPNLYWYRQAAGRGLQLLFYSVGIGQISSEVPQNLSASRPQDRQFILSSKKLLLSDSGFYLCAWRSGTASSGNTIYFGEGSWLTVV.

In its sample, this clone was seen once. V and J are TRBV5-1 and TRBJ2-1, with 8 positions matching TRBD2. Germline CDR1 SGHRS, CDR2 YFSETQ. This CDR3 is built from 15 residues. After removal of 4 bases from V and 5 bases from J, the junction contained 8 bases not matched to a gene. The CDR3 DNA reads TGCGCCAGCAGCCCGGGGGGGCAGGGAGACAATGAGCAGTTCTTC. Translation gives CASSPGGQGDNEQFF.

The V gene is TRBV18, the J gene TRBJ1-2, with 9 bases matching TRBD1. After removal of 6 bases from V and 4 bases from J, the junction contained 9 bases not matched to a gene. Germline V CDR1 and CDR2: KGHSH, LQKENI. The CDR3 contains 15 residues. The CDR3 spells CASSLTGGDGYGYTF. The CDR3 nucleotides read TGTGCCAGCTCGCTTACAGGGGGCGATGGCTATGGCTACACCTTC.

The gene calls are TRBV9 and TRBJ2-2, with 7 nucleotides matching TRBD1. This CDR3 has 15 residues. Germline V CDR1 and CDR2: SGDLS, YYNGEE. Germline trimming cut 3 bases from V and 6 bases from J; bases unmatched to any gene: 8. CDR3 DNA: TGTGCCAGCAGCGCAGTGACAGGGCACGCCGGGGAGCTGTTTTTT. It yields the protein CASSAVTGHAGELFF.

The J gene is TRBJ1-1, the V gene TRBV5-1, with D tentatively TRBD1 (6 bases). The CDR3 has 12 amino acids. Per germline, CDR1 SGHRS and CDR2 YFSETQ. The V end was cut by 3 bases, the J end by 10 bases, with 13 bases between. CDR3 residues: CASSSQEQGAFF. CDR3 coding DNA: TGCGCCAGCAGCTCGCAAGAACAGGGAGCTTTCTTT.

The chain is built from TRBV6-1 and TRBJ1-6; no firm D call. CDR1 and CDR2 from the germline V gene are MNHNS and SASEGT. The CDR3 is 16 amino acids. Trimming removed 6 bases from V and 9 bases from J, with 21 bases in between. Written as DNA, the CDR3 is TGTGCCAGCAGCGAAATTTCCGGGCCTCGGGGTTCACCCCTCCACTTT. It translates to CASSEISGPRGSPLHF.